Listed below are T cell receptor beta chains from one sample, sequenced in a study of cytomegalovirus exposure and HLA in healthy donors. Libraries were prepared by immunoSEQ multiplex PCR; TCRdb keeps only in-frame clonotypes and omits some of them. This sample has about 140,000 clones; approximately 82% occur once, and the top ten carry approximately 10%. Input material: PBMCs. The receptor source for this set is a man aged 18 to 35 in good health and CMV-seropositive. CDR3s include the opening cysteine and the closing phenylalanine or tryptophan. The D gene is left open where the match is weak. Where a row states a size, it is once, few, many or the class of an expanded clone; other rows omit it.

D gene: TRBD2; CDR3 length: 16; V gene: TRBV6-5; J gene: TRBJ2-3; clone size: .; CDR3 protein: CASSWGLAGGTDTQYF; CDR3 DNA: TGTGCCAGCAGTTGGGGACTAGCGGGCGGCACAGATACGCAGTATTTT
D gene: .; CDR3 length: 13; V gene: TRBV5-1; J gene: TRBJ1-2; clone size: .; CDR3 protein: CASSMRVSDGYTF; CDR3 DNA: TGCGCCAGCAGCATGAGGGTATCGGATGGCTACACCTTC
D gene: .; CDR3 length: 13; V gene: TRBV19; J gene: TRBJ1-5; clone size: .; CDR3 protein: CASSIRRGQPQHF; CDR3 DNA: TGTGCCAGTAGTATCAGGAGGGGTCAGCCCCAGCATTTT
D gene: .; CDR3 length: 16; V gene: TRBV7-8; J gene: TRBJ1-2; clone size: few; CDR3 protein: CASSLDVPGANYGYTF; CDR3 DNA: TGTGCCAGCAGCTTAGACGTCCCGGGGGCTAACTATGGCTACACCTTC
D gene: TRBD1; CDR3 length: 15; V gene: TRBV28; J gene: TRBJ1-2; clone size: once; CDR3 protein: CASSPTDRELYGYTF; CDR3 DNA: TGTGCCAGCAGCCCTACGGACAGGGAATTGTATGGCTACACCTTC
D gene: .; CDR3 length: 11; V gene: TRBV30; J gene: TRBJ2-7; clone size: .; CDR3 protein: CAWSTGTEQYF; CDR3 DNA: TGTGCCTGGAGTACAGGGACCGAGCAGTACTTC
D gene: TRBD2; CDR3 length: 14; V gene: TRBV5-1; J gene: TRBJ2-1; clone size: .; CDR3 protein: CASSLATSGNEQFF; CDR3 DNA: TGCGCCAGCAGCTTGGCTACTAGCGGCAATGAGCAGTTCTTC
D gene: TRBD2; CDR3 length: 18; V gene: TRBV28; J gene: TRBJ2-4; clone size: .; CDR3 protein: CASSLILAGGLAKNIQYF; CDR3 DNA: TGTGCCAGCAGTTTAATACTAGCGGGAGGACTTGCCAAAAACATTCAGTACTTC
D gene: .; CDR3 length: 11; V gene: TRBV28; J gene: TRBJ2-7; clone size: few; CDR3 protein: CASREGRWQYF; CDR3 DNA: TGTGCCAGCAGAGAAGGGAGGTGGCAGTACTTC
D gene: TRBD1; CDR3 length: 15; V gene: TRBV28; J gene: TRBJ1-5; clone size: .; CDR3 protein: CASSLGTGGNQPQHF; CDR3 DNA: TGTGCCAGCAGTTTAGGGACAGGGGGTAATCAGCCCCAGCATTTT
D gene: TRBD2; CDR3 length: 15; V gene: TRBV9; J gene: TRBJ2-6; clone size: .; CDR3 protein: CASSVSGGGANVLTF; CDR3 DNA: TGTGCCAGCAGCGTATCGGGAGGTGGGGCCAACGTCCTGACTTTC
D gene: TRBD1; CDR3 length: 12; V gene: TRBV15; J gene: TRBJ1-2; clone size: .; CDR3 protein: CAPSKGANGYTF; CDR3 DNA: TGTGCCCCCAGTAAGGGGGCGAATGGCTACACCTTC
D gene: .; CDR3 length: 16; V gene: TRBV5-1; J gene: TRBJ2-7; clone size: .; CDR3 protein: CASSWRPLGGTYEQYF; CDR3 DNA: TGCGCCAGCAGCTGGAGGCCCTTAGGCGGGACGTACGAGCAGTACTTC
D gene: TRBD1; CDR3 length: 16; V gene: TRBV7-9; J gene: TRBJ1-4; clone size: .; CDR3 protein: CASSPLPGQAGEKLFF; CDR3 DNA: TGTGCCAGCAGCCCGCTCCCGGGACAGGCGGGCGAAAAACTGTTTTTT
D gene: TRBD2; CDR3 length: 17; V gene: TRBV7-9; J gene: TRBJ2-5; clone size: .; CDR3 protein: CASSFQYSGGPQETQYF; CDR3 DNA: TGTGCCAGCAGCTTTCAATATAGCGGGGGTCCCCAAGAGACCCAGTACTTC
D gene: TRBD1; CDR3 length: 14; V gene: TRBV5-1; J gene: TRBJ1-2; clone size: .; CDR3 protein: CASSLDTGGPGYTF; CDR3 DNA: TGCGCCAGCAGCTTGGACACAGGGGGTCCTGGGTACACCTTC
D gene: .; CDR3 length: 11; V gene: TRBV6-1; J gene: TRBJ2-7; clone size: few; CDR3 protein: CAITRVHEQYF; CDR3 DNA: TGTGCCATAACCAGGGTTCACGAGCAGTACTTC
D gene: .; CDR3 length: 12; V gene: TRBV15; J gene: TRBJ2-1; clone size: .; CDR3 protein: CATSRGGGEQFF; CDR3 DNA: TGTGCCACCAGCAGGGGTGGAGGTGAGCAGTTCTTC
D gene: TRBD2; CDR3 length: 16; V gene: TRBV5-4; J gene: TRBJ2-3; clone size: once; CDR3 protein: CAGRPETSDYTDTQYF; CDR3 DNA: TGTGCCGGCAGACCTGAAACTAGCGACTACACAGATACGCAGTATTTT
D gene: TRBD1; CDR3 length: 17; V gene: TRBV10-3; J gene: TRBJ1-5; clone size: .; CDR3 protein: CAISDYQGEHSNQPQHF; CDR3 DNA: TGTGCCATCAGTGACTACCAGGGGGAGCATAGCAATCAGCCCCAGCATTTT
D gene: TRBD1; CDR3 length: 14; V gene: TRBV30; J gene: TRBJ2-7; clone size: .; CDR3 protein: CAWRRGGQGYEQYF; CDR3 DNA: TGTGCCTGGAGGCGCGGGGGACAGGGCTACGAGCAGTACTTC
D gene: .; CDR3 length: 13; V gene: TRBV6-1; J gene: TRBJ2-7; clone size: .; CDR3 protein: CASSEGGRDEQYF; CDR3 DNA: TGTGCCAGCAGTGAAGGGGGGCGCGACGAGCAGTACTTC
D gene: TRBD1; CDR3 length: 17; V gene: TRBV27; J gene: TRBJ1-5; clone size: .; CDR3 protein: CASSLTSRDRGDQPQHF; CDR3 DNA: TGTGCCAGCAGTTTAACGTCCCGGGACAGGGGGGATCAGCCCCAGCATTTT
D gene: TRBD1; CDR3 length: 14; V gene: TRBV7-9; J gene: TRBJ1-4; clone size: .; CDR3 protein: CASSLRGRREKLFF; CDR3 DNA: TGTGCCAGCAGCCTCAGGGGGCGCCGTGAAAAACTGTTTTTT
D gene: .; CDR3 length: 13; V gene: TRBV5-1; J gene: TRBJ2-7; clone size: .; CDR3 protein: CASSLRSGYEQYF; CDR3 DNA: TGCGCCAGCAGCTTGAGATCCGGGTACGAGCAGTACTTC
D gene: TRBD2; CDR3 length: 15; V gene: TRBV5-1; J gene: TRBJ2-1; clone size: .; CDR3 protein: CASSLGLAVDNEQFF; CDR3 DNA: TGCGCCAGCAGCTTGGGGCTAGCGGTGGACAATGAGCAGTTCTTC
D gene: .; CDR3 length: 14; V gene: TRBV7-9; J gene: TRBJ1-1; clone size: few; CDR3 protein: CASSLTSGNTEAFF; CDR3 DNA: TGTGCCAGCAGCTTAACGTCCGGGAACACTGAAGCTTTCTTT
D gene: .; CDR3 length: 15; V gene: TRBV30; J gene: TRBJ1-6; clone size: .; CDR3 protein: CAWSVFQGGDSPLHF; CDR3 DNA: TGTGCCTGGAGTGTATTCCAGGGAGGAGATTCACCCCTCCACTTT
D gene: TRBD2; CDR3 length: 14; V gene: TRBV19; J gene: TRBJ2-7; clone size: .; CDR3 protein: CASSWTSGSYEQYF; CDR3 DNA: TGTGCCAGTAGCTGGACTAGCGGGTCCTACGAGCAGTACTTC
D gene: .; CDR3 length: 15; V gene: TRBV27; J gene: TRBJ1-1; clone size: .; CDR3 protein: CASSLSGAGVTEAFF; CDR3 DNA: TGTGCCAGCAGTTTATCAGGGGCGGGAGTCACTGAAGCTTTCTTT
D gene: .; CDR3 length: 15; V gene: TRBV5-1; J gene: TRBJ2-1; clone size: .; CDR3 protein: CASSQKGVSGDEQFF; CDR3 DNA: TGCGCCAGCAGCCAAAAGGGAGTGTCCGGGGATGAGCAGTTCTTC
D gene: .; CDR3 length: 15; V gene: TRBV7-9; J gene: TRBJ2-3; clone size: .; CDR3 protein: CAFRKGRGSTDTQYF; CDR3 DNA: TGTGCCTTCAGAAAGGGGCGGGGTAGCACTGATACGCAGTATTTT
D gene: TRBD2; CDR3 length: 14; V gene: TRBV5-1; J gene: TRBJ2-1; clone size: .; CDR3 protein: CASSDPSGSDEQFF; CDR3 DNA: TGCGCCAGCAGCGATCCTAGCGGGAGCGATGAGCAGTTCTTC
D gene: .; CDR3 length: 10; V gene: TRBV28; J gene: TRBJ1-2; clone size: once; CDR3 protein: CASRGYGYTF; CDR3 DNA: TGTGCCAGTCGGGGGTATGGCTACACCTTC
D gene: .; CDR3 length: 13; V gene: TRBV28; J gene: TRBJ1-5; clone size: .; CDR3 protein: CASRARGSQPQHF; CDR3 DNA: TGTGCCAGCAGAGCCAGGGGTTCTCAGCCCCAGCATTTT
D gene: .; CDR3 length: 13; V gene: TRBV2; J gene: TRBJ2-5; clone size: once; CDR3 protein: CASSMTGRETQYF; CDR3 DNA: TGTGCCAGCAGTATGACAGGGAGGGAGACCCAGTACTTC
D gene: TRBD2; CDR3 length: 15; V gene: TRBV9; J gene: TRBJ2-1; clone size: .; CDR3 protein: CASSILSGTYNEQFF; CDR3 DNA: TGTGCCAGTTCAATCCTCAGCGGGACCTACAATGAGCAGTTCTTC
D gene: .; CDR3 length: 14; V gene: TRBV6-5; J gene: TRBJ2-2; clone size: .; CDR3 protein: CASGFTGLPGELFF; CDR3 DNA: TGTGCCAGCGGTTTTACAGGGTTACCCGGGGAGCTGTTTTTT
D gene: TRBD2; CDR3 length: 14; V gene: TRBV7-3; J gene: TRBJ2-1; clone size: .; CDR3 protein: CASSGLAGANEQFF; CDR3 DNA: TGTGCCAGCAGCGGACTAGCGGGCGCGAATGAGCAGTTCTTC
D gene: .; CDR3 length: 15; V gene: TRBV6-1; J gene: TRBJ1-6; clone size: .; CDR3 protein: CASSEGWQGNSPLHF; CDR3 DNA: TGTGCCAGCAGTGAAGGCTGGCAGGGGAATTCACCCCTCCACTTT
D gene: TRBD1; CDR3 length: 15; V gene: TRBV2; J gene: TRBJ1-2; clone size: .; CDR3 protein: CASSLDRPANYGYTF; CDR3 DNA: TGTGCCAGCAGTTTGGACAGGCCCGCTAACTATGGCTACACCTTC
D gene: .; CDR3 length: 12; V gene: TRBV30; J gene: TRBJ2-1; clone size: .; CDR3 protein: CAWSPSAGQQFF; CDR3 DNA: TGTGCCTGGAGTCCCTCGGCGGGGCAGCAGTTCTTC
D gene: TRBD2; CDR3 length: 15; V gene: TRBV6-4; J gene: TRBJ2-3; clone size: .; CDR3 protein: CASRLAGGDTDTQYF; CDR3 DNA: TGTGCCAGCAGGCTAGCGGGAGGGGACACAGATACGCAGTATTTT
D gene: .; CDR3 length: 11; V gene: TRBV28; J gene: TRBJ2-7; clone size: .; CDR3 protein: CASSYGYEQYF; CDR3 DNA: TGTGCCAGCAGCTACGGTTACGAGCAGTACTTC
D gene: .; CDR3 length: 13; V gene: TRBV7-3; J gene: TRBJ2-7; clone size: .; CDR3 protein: CASSHGRRGEQYF; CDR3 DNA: TGTGCCAGCAGCCACGGCAGGCGGGGCGAGCAGTACTTC
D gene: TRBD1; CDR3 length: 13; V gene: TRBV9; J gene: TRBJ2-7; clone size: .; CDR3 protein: CASSTGQGYEQYF; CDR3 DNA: TGTGCCAGCAGCACGGGACAGGGCTACGAGCAGTACTTC
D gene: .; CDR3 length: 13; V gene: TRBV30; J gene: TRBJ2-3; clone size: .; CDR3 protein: CAWNRGSTDTQYF; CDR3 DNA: TGTGCCTGGAACCGGGGTAGCACAGATACGCAGTATTTT
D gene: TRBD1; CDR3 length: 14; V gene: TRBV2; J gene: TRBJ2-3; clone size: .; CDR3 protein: CASRVGQGTDTQYF; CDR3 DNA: TGTGCCAGCAGGGTGGGACAGGGCACAGATACGCAGTATTTT
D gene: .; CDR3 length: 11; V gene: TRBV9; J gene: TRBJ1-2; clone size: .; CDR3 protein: CASSDRRGYTF; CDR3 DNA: TGTGCCAGCAGTGATCGGAGAGGCTACACCTTC
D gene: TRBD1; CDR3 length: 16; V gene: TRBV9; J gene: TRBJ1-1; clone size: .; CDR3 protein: CASSVVSGQGVTEAFF; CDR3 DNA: TGTGCCAGCAGCGTAGTATCGGGACAGGGGGTAACTGAAGCTTTCTTT
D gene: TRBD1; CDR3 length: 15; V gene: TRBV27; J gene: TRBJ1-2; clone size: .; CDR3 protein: CASSLYPTGNYGYTF; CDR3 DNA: TGTGCCAGCAGTCTCTATCCGACAGGGAACTATGGCTACACCTTC